This T cell receptor (beta chain) was sequenced for a study of blood T cell repertoires in COVID-19. On the study more broadly: Sources were T cells, B-cell-depleted T cells, or PBMCs; the material itself was cDNA or gDNA.

V lost 0 bases to trimming and J lost 4 bases; unmatched junction nucleotides: 15. Per the germline V gene, CDR1 is MNHEY and CDR2 is SMNVEV (reference sequence). The length of the CDR3 is 18 residues. The repertoire was sequenced with immunoSEQ multiplex PCR; TCRdb's copy has only in-frame clones and lacks some. The sample has 200,000 to 250,000 clones; about 84% are singletons. The sequence was obtained from a human donor in a cohort sampled during active COVID-19. Sample: peripheral blood. The J gene is TRBJ2-7, the V gene TRBV27, with TRBD1 matching over 7 bases. The CDR3 spells CASSLSPIVRGRLYEQYF. In nucleotides, the CDR3 is TGTGCCAGCAGTTTATCCCCAATCGTCAGGGGGAGACTGTACGAGCAGTACTTC.